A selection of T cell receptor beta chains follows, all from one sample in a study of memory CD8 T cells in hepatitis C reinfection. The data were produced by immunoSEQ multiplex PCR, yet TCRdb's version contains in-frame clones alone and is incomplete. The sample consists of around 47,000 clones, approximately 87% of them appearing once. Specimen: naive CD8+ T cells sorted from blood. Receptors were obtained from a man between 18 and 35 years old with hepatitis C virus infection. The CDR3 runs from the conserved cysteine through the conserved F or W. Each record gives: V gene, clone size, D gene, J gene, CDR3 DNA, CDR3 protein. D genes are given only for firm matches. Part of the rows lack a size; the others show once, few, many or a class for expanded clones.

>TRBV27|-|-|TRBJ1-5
TGTGCCAGCAGTTACTGGGCCCAGCCCCAGCATTTT
CASSYWAQPQHF
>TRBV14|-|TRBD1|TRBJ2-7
TGTGCCAGCAGCCAAGGAACAGGGGTATCCTACGAGCAGTACTTC
CASSQGTGVSYEQYF
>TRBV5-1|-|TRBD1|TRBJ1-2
TGCGCCAGCAGCTCCGTCGGACAGGAGGTCTATGGCTACACCTTC
CASSSVGQEVYGYTF
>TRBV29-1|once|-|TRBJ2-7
TGCAGCGTTTACTCTACAGGGACACCCTACGAGCAGTACTTC
CSVYSTGTPYEQYF
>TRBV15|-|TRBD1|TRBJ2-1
TGTGCCACCAGCAGCGCCGGGACAGGGTACAATGAGCAGTTCTTC
CATSSAGTGYNEQFF
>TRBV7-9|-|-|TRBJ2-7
TGTGCCAGCAGCTTTGATCGCGCGAACGAGCAGTACTTC
CASSFDRANEQYF
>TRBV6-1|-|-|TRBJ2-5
TGTGCCAGCAGGGAAAGACAGGCGCCCTGGGAGACCCAGTACTTC
CASRERQAPWETQYF
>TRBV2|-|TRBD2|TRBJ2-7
TGTGCCAGCAGTGGGGGACTAGCGGGGGGAAGCTGGAGGTTC
CASSGGLAGGSWRF
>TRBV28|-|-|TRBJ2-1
TGTGCCAGCAGTTTAAGCGATTCCTACAATGAGCAGTTCTTC
CASSLSDSYNEQFF
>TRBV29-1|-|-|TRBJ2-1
TGCAGCGTTGAAGATTTACGGAGCTCCTACAATGAGCAGTTCTTC
CSVEDLRSSYNEQFF
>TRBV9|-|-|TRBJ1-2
TGTGCCAGCAGCGCCGGACACCCTAACTATGGCTACACCTTC
CASSAGHPNYGYTF
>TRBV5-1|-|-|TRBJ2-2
TGCGCCAGCAGCTTGGGACCCGGAGGTACCGGGGAGCTGTTTTTT
CASSLGPGGTGELFF
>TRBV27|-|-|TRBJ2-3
TGTGCCAGCAGTTTCGGGGTTCAGTCCACAGATACGCAGTATTTT
CASSFGVQSTDTQYF
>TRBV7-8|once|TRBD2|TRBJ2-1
TGTGCCAGCAGCCGGGTCGCCGGGACTACATTCGAGCAGTTCTTC
CASSRVAGTTFEQFF
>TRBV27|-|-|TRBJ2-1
TGTGCCAGCAGTCTCCTAAATGAGCAGTTCTTC
CASSLLNEQFF
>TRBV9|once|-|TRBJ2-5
TGTGCCAGCAGCGTAGTGGACACCCAAGAGACCCAGTACTTC
CASSVVDTQETQYF